This T cell receptor (beta chain) comes out of a study of blood T cell repertoires in COVID-19. Germline values: CDR1 MDHEN, CDR2 SYDVKM. CDR3 length: 18 amino acids. V dropped 6 bases and J dropped 1; count of bases not matched to a gene: 15. Profiling relied on immunoSEQ multiplex PCR, and the TCRdb table lists in-frame clones only, not all of them. Here the sample spans 45,000 to 60,000 clones, roughly 80% being singletons. The sequence derives from a woman between 50 and 59 years old with acute COVID-19. The J gene is TRBJ1-1, the V gene TRBV28, with TRBD1 matching 9 bases. The sequenced material came from PBMCs or T cells enriched from blood (not recorded which). Here the CDR3 reads CASRGPGTGRRENTEAFF. The DNA for the CDR3 is TGTGCCAGCAGGGGTCCCGGGACAGGGAGACGGGAGAACACTGAAGCTTTCTTT.